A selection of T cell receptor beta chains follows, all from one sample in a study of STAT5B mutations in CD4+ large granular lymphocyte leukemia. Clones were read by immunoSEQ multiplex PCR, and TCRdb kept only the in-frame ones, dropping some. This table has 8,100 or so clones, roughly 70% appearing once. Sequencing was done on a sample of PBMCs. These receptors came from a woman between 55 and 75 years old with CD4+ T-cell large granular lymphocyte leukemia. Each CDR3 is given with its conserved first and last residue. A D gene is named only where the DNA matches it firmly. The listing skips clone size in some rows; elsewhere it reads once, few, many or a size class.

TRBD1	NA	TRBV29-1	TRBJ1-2	TGCAGCGTATCCGACAGGGTCGGCTACACCTTC	CSVSDRVGYTF
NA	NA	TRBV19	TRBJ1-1	TGTGCCAGTAGTATGGGGAGCGGCACTGAAGCTTTCTTT	CASSMGSGTEAFF
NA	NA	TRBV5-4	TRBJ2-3	TGTGCCAGCAGCGCGACAGGCACAGATACGCAGTATTTT	CASSATGTDTQYF
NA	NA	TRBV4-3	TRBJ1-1	TGCGCCAGCAGCCAAGCAACCCTGTTGGGGCTAATGAACACTGAAGCTTTCTTT	CASSQATLLGLMNTEAFF
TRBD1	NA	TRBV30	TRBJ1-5	TGTGCCTGGAGCTCCGGGACAGAAGAAAGCCAGCCCCAGCATTTT	CAWSSGTEESQPQHF
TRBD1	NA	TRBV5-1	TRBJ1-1	TGCGCCAGCAGCTTCCGGGACAGGGGAGACACTGAAGCTTTCTTT	CASSFRDRGDTEAFF
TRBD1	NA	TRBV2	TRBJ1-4	TGTGCCAGCAGCGGACAGGTGAAACTGTTTTTT	CASSGQVKLFF
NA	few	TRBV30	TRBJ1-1	TGTGCCTGGAATCAGGGTAACACTGAAGCTTTCTTT	CAWNQGNTEAFF
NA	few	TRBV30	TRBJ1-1	TGTGCCTGGAGGAGAAGGGTGCACACTGAAGCTTTCTTT	CAWRRRVHTEAFF
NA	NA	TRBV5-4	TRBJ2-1	TGTGCCAGCAGCTTGGCCCCAGGAGTAAACAATGAGCAGTTCTTC	CASSLAPGVNNEQFF
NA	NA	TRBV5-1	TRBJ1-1	TGCGCCAGCAGCTCATGGGACAACGGGAACACTGAAGCTTTCTTT	CASSSWDNGNTEAFF
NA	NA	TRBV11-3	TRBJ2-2	TGTGCCAGCAGCTTCCACACCGGGGAGCTGTTTTTT	CASSFHTGELFF
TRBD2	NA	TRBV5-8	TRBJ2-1	TGTGCCAGCAGCTCTAGCGGGAGGTTGGGCAATGAGCAGTTCTTC	CASSSSGRLGNEQFF
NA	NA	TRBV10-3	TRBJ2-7	TGTGCCATCAGTGAGTCGCTCACAGGGTGGAACGTGCAGTACTTC	CAISESLTGWNVQYF
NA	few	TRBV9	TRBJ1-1	TGTGCCAGCAGCGACAACCCTGGGGTGAACACTGAAGCTTTCTTT	CASSDNPGVNTEAFF
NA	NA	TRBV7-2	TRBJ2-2	TGTGCCAGCAGCTTTGGCGGAAACACCGGGGAGCTGTTTTTT	CASSFGGNTGELFF
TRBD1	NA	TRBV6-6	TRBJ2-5	TGTGCCAGCAGTGCCGGGACAGGGGAGACCCAGTACTTC	CASSAGTGETQYF
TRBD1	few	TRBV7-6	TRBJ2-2	TGTGCCAGCAGCCTGGGACAGACTCTCACCGGGGAGCTGTTTTTT	CASSLGQTLTGELFF
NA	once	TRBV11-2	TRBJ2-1	TGTGCCAGCAGCTCGGGACTTGAGCAGTTCTTC	CASSSGLEQFF
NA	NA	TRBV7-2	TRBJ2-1	TGTGCCAGCAGCCCAGGGGCGAGAGGTGGCTACAATGAGCAGTTCTTC	CASSPGARGGYNEQFF
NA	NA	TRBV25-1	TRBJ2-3	TGTGCCAGGAGTACGCAGTATTTT	CARSTQYF
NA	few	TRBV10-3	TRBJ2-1	TGTGCCATCAGTGAGCCCCCTCTTCGGGGCAATGAGCAGTTCTTC	CAISEPPLRGNEQFF
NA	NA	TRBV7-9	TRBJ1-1	TGTGCCAGCAGCTTAGTAGGGTCTGGGGGACGACCTGAAGCTTTCTTT	CASSLVGSGGRPEAFF
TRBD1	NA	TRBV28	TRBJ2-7	TGTGCCAGCACCCTCAACCCTACAGGGGGCGAGCAGTACTTC	CASTLNPTGGEQYF
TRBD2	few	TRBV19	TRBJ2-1	TGTGCCAGTAGAGACCCGACTAGCGCCTACAATGAGCAGTTCTTC	CASRDPTSAYNEQFF
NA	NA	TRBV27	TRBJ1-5	TGTGCCAGCAGTCCCATCCGGGGGTCCGGATATAGCAATCAGCCCCAGCATTTT	CASSPIRGSGYSNQPQHF
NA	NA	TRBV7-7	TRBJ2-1	TGTGCCAGCAGCTTAGGGTCCCCGAGCTCCTACAATGAGCAGTTCTTC	CASSLGSPSSYNEQFF